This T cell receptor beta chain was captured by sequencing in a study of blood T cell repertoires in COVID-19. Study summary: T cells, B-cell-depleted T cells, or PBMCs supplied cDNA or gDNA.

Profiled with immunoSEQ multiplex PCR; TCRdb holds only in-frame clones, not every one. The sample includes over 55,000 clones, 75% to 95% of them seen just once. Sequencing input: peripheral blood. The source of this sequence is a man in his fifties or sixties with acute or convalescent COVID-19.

CDR3 amino acids: CASSEREASYEQYF. For the CDR3, the DNA is TGTGCCAGCAGTGAGCGGGAGGCCTCCTACGAGCAGTACTTC. The chain links TRBV6-1 to TRBJ2-7; TRBD2 matches at 8 bases. Trimming at V came to 3 bases and at J to 0 bases, leaving 1 base not matched to a gene. Germline CDR1 and CDR2: MNHNS and SASEGT. The CDR3 runs 14 residues.